The rows below give T cell receptor beta chains drawn from one sample of a study of blood T cell repertoires in COVID-19. Measured with immunoSEQ multiplex PCR; TCRdb has only the in-frame clones, and not every one. Of roughly 180,000 clones in the sample, around 83% were seen once. Sample: peripheral blood. The receptors were sampled from a woman in her forties or fifties with COVID-19, enrolled during active disease. The CDR3 runs from the conserved cysteine through the conserved F or W. The D gene is left open where the match is weak. Some rows mark clone size as missing; the rest say once, few, many or name a class of expanded clone.

clone size: few; D gene: .; J gene: TRBJ1-5; V gene: TRBV7-8; CDR3 DNA: TGTGCCAGCAGCTTGGCGGGGGGGCATGGTCAGCCCCAGCATTTT; CDR3 protein: CASSLAGGHGQPQHF
clone size: .; D gene: .; J gene: TRBJ1-1; V gene: TRBV29-1; CDR3 DNA: TGCAGCGTTGAAGATCTGCCAGGGCGTGGGAACACTGAAGCTTTCTTT; CDR3 protein: CSVEDLPGRGNTEAFF
clone size: .; D gene: .; J gene: TRBJ2-7; V gene: TRBV6-1; CDR3 DNA: TGTGCCAGCAGTGATCCCCCCCGGGACGAGCAGTACTTC; CDR3 protein: CASSDPPRDEQYF
clone size: .; D gene: .; J gene: TRBJ2-7; V gene: TRBV11-3; CDR3 DNA: TGTGCCAGCAGCCTTTTGGACGGGGTGGACGAGCAGTACTTC; CDR3 protein: CASSLLDGVDEQYF
clone size: .; D gene: TRBD1; J gene: TRBJ1-5; V gene: TRBV6-5; CDR3 DNA: TGTGCCAGCACCTGGGACAGGGGGTTACGGTCTCAGCATTTT; CDR3 protein: CASTWDRGLRSQHF
clone size: .; D gene: .; J gene: TRBJ1-4; V gene: TRBV28; CDR3 DNA: TGTGCCAGCAGTTTGGCGGGGGCGGGTGAAAAACTGTTTTTT; CDR3 protein: CASSLAGAGEKLFF
clone size: .; D gene: TRBD2; J gene: TRBJ2-7; V gene: TRBV7-2; CDR3 DNA: TGTGCCAGCAGCTTAGGAAGCGGGGGGTCCTACGAGCAGTACTTC; CDR3 protein: CASSLGSGGSYEQYF
clone size: .; D gene: TRBD1; J gene: TRBJ2-3; V gene: TRBV11-2; CDR3 DNA: TGTGCCAGCAGCTTAGGTTTGAGGCAGGGGGCAGCAGATACGCAGTATTTT; CDR3 protein: CASSLGLRQGAADTQYF
clone size: .; D gene: TRBD1; J gene: TRBJ1-2; V gene: TRBV3-1/TRBV3-2; CDR3 DNA: TGTGCCAGCAGCCACGGAGGGGGCAATGGCTACACCTTC; CDR3 protein: CASSHGGGNGYTF
clone size: .; D gene: TRBD1; J gene: TRBJ2-3; V gene: TRBV7-9; CDR3 DNA: TGTGCCAGCAGCTCGACCCGGGACAGGCCCACAGATACGCAGTATTTT; CDR3 protein: CASSSTRDRPTDTQYF
clone size: .; D gene: .; J gene: TRBJ1-5; V gene: TRBV9; CDR3 DNA: TGTGCCAGCAGCGTAGGAGCTGGACAGATCAATCAGCCCCAGCATTTT; CDR3 protein: CASSVGAGQINQPQHF
clone size: once; D gene: TRBD1; J gene: TRBJ2-5; V gene: TRBV19; CDR3 DNA: TGTGCCAGTAGTAAAAAACCACAGGGGGCGAGGGAGACCCAGTACTTC; CDR3 protein: CASSKKPQGARETQYF
clone size: .; D gene: .; J gene: TRBJ1-6; V gene: TRBV28; CDR3 DNA: TGTGCCAGCAGTCCGCAGGGAATTAACAATTCACCCCTCCACTTT; CDR3 protein: CASSPQGINNSPLHF
clone size: .; D gene: TRBD1; J gene: TRBJ2-7; V gene: TRBV19; CDR3 DNA: TGTGCCAGTAGTACAGACCCCCGGGACAGGGGCACTCCCGAGCAGTACTTC; CDR3 protein: CASSTDPRDRGTPEQYF
clone size: .; D gene: .; J gene: TRBJ1-1; V gene: TRBV27; CDR3 DNA: TGTGCCAGCAGTTTCCAGAAGAACACTGAAGCTTTCTTT; CDR3 protein: CASSFQKNTEAFF
clone size: .; D gene: .; J gene: TRBJ1-5; V gene: TRBV6-5; CDR3 DNA: TGTGCCAGCAGTTACTCGATCCAGCAGCCCCAGCATTTT; CDR3 protein: CASSYSIQQPQHF
clone size: many; D gene: .; J gene: TRBJ1-4; V gene: TRBV19; CDR3 DNA: TGTGCCAGTAGTCCCCGCGGTAGTTATAATGAAAAACTGTTTTTT; CDR3 protein: CASSPRGSYNEKLFF
clone size: .; D gene: TRBD2; J gene: TRBJ2-5; V gene: TRBV5-1; CDR3 DNA: TGCGCCAGCAGCTTCGGCCTAGCGGGGGGGGCGGGAGAGACCCAGTACTTC; CDR3 protein: CASSFGLAGGAGETQYF
clone size: .; D gene: TRBD2; J gene: TRBJ2-5; V gene: TRBV3-1/TRBV3-2; CDR3 DNA: TGTGCCAGCAGCCAAGCTCATAGCGGGTCTGAGACCCAGTACTTC; CDR3 protein: CASSQAHSGSETQYF
clone size: .; D gene: .; J gene: TRBJ2-2; V gene: TRBV3-1/TRBV3-2; CDR3 DNA: TGTGCCAGCAGCCAAGTAGTAACCGGGGAGCTGTTTTTT; CDR3 protein: CASSQVVTGELFF
clone size: few; D gene: .; J gene: TRBJ2-7; V gene: TRBV27; CDR3 DNA: TGTGCCAGCAGCCGGGACATAGTCTACGAGCAGTACTTC; CDR3 protein: CASSRDIVYEQYF
clone size: .; D gene: TRBD1; J gene: TRBJ1-3; V gene: TRBV6-6; CDR3 DNA: TGTGCCAGCAGAGCCGGGACAGGGGGAAACACCATATATTTT; CDR3 protein: CASRAGTGGNTIYF
clone size: .; D gene: .; J gene: TRBJ2-5; V gene: TRBV7-6; CDR3 DNA: TGTGCCAGCAGCTTAGGGCAGAAAGAGACCCAGTACTTC; CDR3 protein: CASSLGQKETQYF
clone size: .; D gene: .; J gene: TRBJ2-7; V gene: TRBV7-9; CDR3 DNA: TGTGCCAGCAGCGTAATCGCCTACGAGCAGTACTTC; CDR3 protein: CASSVIAYEQYF
clone size: once; D gene: .; J gene: TRBJ2-1; V gene: TRBV4-1; CDR3 DNA: TGCGCCAGCAGCCAAGATCCGGGCTCCTACAATGAGCAGTTCTTC; CDR3 protein: CASSQDPGSYNEQFF
clone size: .; D gene: TRBD1; J gene: TRBJ1-1; V gene: TRBV19; CDR3 DNA: TGTGCCAGTAGGAGGGACAGGAACACTGAAGCTTTCTTT; CDR3 protein: CASRRDRNTEAFF
clone size: .; D gene: .; J gene: TRBJ1-1; V gene: TRBV3-1/TRBV3-2; CDR3 DNA: TGTGCCAGCAGCCAAGGAACAGAGTGGACTGAAGCTTTCTTT; CDR3 protein: CASSQGTEWTEAFF
clone size: .; D gene: TRBD1; J gene: TRBJ1-1; V gene: TRBV6-5; CDR3 DNA: TGTGCCAGCAGTTACCAAAGGGGGCGGACTGAAGCTTTCTTT; CDR3 protein: CASSYQRGRTEAFF
clone size: .; D gene: .; J gene: TRBJ1-2; V gene: TRBV28; CDR3 DNA: TGTGCCAGCAGTTTGTCGGGGGAAGATAACTATGGCTACACCTTC; CDR3 protein: CASSLSGEDNYGYTF
clone size: .; D gene: .; J gene: TRBJ2-5; V gene: TRBV7-2; CDR3 DNA: TGTGCCAGCAGCTCCCCGGTTGTGGAGACCCAGTACTTC; CDR3 protein: CASSSPVVETQYF
clone size: .; D gene: .; J gene: TRBJ2-3; V gene: TRBV2; CDR3 DNA: TGTGCCAGCAGTGAACTGGTCCTAGGCACAGATACGCAGTATTTT; CDR3 protein: CASSELVLGTDTQYF
clone size: once; D gene: .; J gene: TRBJ1-1; V gene: TRBV10-3; CDR3 DNA: TGTGCCATCAGAGACACGGGAGAAGCTTTCTTT; CDR3 protein: CAIRDTGEAFF
clone size: .; D gene: TRBD2; J gene: TRBJ2-5; V gene: TRBV28; CDR3 DNA: TGTGCCAGCGCCGATAGCGGGGGGGCCCGAGAGACCCAGTACTTC; CDR3 protein: CASADSGGARETQYF
clone size: once; D gene: TRBD1; J gene: TRBJ1-1; V gene: TRBV10-3; CDR3 DNA: TGTGCCACCAGACAGGGGGCCGGGAACACTGAAGCTTTCTTT; CDR3 protein: CATRQGAGNTEAFF
clone size: .; D gene: .; J gene: TRBJ1-4; V gene: TRBV2; CDR3 DNA: TGTGCCAGCAGCCCCGGGACAAGCGTCGGAAAACTGTTTTTT; CDR3 protein: CASSPGTSVGKLFF
clone size: .; D gene: TRBD2; J gene: TRBJ2-5; V gene: TRBV5-1; CDR3 DNA: TGCGCCAGCAGCTTGGGGCTAGCGGGGGGGCCAGAGACCCAGTACTTC; CDR3 protein: CASSLGLAGGPETQYF
clone size: .; D gene: .; J gene: TRBJ1-5; V gene: TRBV27; CDR3 DNA: TGTGCCAGCAGTTTTAATAATCAGCCCCAGCATTTT; CDR3 protein: CASSFNNQPQHF
clone size: .; D gene: TRBD1; J gene: TRBJ2-1; V gene: TRBV7-6; CDR3 DNA: TGTGCCAGCAGCTTAGCATGGGACAGGGGCGATGAGCAGTTCTTC; CDR3 protein: CASSLAWDRGDEQFF
clone size: .; D gene: .; J gene: TRBJ1-4; V gene: TRBV30; CDR3 DNA: TGTGCCTGGAAAGGGAGATCCCCCATTAATGAAAAACTGTTTTTT; CDR3 protein: CAWKGRSPINEKLFF
clone size: .; D gene: .; J gene: TRBJ1-2; V gene: TRBV28; CDR3 DNA: TGTGCCAGCAGTTTGTCCCAAGCGGACTATGGCTACACCTTC; CDR3 protein: CASSLSQADYGYTF
clone size: .; D gene: TRBD1; J gene: TRBJ1-4; V gene: TRBV7-9; CDR3 DNA: TGTGCCAGCAGCGTACAGGGGACGGGTGAAAAACTGTTTTTT; CDR3 protein: CASSVQGTGEKLFF
clone size: .; D gene: .; J gene: TRBJ2-1; V gene: TRBV7-3; CDR3 DNA: TGTGCCAGCAGCCTCCGGGAGAAGGGTGAGCAGTTCTTC; CDR3 protein: CASSLREKGEQFF